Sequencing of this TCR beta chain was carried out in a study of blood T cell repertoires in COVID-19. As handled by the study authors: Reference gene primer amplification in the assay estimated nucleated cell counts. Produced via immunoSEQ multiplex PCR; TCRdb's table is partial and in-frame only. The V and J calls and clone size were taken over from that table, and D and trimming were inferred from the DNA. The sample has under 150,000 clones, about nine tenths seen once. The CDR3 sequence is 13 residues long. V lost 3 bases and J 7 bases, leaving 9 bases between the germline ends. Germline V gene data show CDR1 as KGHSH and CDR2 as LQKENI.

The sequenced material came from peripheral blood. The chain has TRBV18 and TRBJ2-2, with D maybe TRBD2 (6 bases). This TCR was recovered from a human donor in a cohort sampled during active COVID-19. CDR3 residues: CASSPQGLGELFF. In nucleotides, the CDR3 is TGTGCCAGCTCACCCCAGGGACTCGGGGAGCTGTTTTTT. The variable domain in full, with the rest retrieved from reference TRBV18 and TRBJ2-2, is NAGVMQNPRHLVRRRGQEARLRCSPMKGHSHVYWYRQLPEEGLKFMVYLQKENIIDESGMPKERFSAEFPKEGPSILRIQQVVRGDSAAYFCASSPQGLGELFFGEGSRLTVL.